This TCR beta chain was captured in a study of Graves' ophthalmopathy and Graves' hyperthyroidism (dated by TCRdb to the late 2010s). Regarding the study in general: Peripheral blood was collected at initial diagnosis, before any treatment. In over five hyperthyroidism patients, T-cell repertoires of thyroid tissue and blood were compared. To tell Graves' ophthalmopathy apart from Graves' hyperthyroidism, and to predict which patients would progress to ophthalmopathy, the study relied on TCR beta repertoire signatures. The independent validation cohort included roughly 19 hyperthyroidism patients plus 17 patients who later progressed from hyperthyroidism to ophthalmopathy. In total, under 150 blood samples were TCR-sequenced: 40 to 45 ophthalmopathy, around 75 hyperthyroidism and approximately 17 hyperthyroidism-to-ophthalmopathy patients. Following sample collection, hyperthyroidism patients were given methimazole at a starting dose of 30 mg daily, and ophthalmopathy patients were given high-dose intravenous methylprednisolone. To explore V-J signatures that distinguish ophthalmopathy from hyperthyroidism, a discovery set of about a hundred patients was enrolled, made up of 40 to 45 with ophthalmopathy and under 65 with stable hyperthyroidism.

Overall study results and their limits: Ophthalmopathy was separated from stable hyperthyroidism by the 13-signature model with roughly 87% sensitivity and less than 82% specificity in cross-validation and with 80%/75% in the test set. No statistical method was used to set the sample size in advance, and the investigators knew which group each participant was assigned to. In validation, the model predicted ophthalmopathy progression with less than 71% sensitivity and 72.22% specificity; roughly 12 predicted patients were CT-confirmed with GO in a median of 6.5 months. Most expanded thyroid clonotypes with frequency above 0.001 were also detected in blood, suggesting blood repertoires may reflect the thyroid immune response.

TCR beta CDR3 regions were amplified from RNA transcripts for repertoire sequencing. A first-round RT-PCR used HTBI primers with the Qiagen OneStep RT-PCR kit, followed by a second-round multiplex PCR, size selection and purification. The libraries underwent paired-end sequencing with 100 bp reads on an Illumina HiSeq2000. The original pipeline was this. SOAPnuke was used to process the reads, throwing out any read that had adapters, had uncalled bases, had a mean Phred below 15, or lacked an exact constant-primer or identifier match. COPE v1.2.5 was used to merge high-quality paired reads. Each unique nucleotide sequence was treated as a clonotype, and MiTCR v1.1 was used to align the clonotypes to the IMGT TRB V, D and J references. Analysis was restricted to V-J combinations with a frequency above 0.0001, which covered 98% to 99.2% of repertoires. A TCR clonal expansion and chaos score per V-J combination was defined as the ratio of F50 clonal expansion to chaos observed in the TCRdist matrix. Features were reduced by Welch's t-statistics and random forest to around 14 V-J combinations, which fed a naive Bayes classifier. Thyroid-blood repertoire similarity was quantified with the Morisita-Horn index. Using fastp at Q25 and MiXCR, TCRdb reprocessed the public reads and kept productive beta chains. Every CDR3 protein is listed once, alongside the most common genes and DNA of its rows. These V and J calls are TCRdb output, not the study's own analysis. The sample has roughly 700,000 distinct CDR3 sequences on record, around 40% of them singletons. About 40% of the sample goes to the ten largest clones.

Including the terminal cysteine and phenylalanine, the CDR3 comprises 14 residues. Only the CDR3 portion is preserved as DNA: 42 bases, with reading frame beginning at the first base. CDR1 and CDR2, per the germline V gene (reference sequence), are SGHKS and YYEKEE. This clonotype was seen a single time. What this receptor recognizes is not known. One end of the junction fails to match germline, which may point to a read error. Patients with ophthalmopathy had moderately to severely active disease, with a Clinical Activity Score of 3 or more, a NOSPECS grade of 4 or more, and a disease duration of less than 3 months. Patients were excluded if they had other autoimmune diseases, uncontrolled infections, pregnancy or lactation. Clinical symptoms, serum thyroxine, TRAb, thyroid ultrasound and orbital computed tomography were used for diagnosis. PBMCs were isolated from 7.5 to 10 ml of fresh peripheral blood by Ficoll-Paque density gradient centrifugation. Total RNA was extracted with Trizol reagent and quality-checked on an Agilent 2100 Bioanalyzer.

The rearrangement combines TRBV5-5 with TRBJ1-2; confidence is insufficient to name the D gene. The sequencing sample was made of peripheral blood. The sequence was obtained from an adult man with Graves' ophthalmopathy. The bases read TGCGCCAGCAGCCAAGATCGGAACTCGGTGGGCTACACCTTC. Protein translation: CASSQDRNSVGYTF.